The 10 T cell receptor beta chains given below trace back to one sample, sequenced in a study of CD8 T cells in Susac syndrome. Random-hexamer reverse transcription was applied to about 0.5 to 1 ug RNA. One entry per CDR3 protein, called by TCRdb with MiXCR from the immunoSEQ multiplex PCR reads. Altogether 100,000 to 150,000 distinct CDR3 sequences are present, 90% to 95% being singletons, with the ten largest covering around 0.12%. The sequencing sample was made of CD4+ T cells from PBMCs. These receptors were collected from a human donor in good health.

The V gene is TRBV5-1, the J gene TRBJ1-6; D gene unclear. This CDR3 has 13 residues. Germline V gene lookup returns CDR1 SGHRS and CDR2 YFSETQ. The V end lost 4 bases, the J end lost 8 bases, and 10 bases lay between the germline ends. The CDR3 region is CASSDAGDSPLHF. CDR3 DNA sequence: TGCGCCAGCAGCGACGCAGGTGATTCACCCCTCCACTTT.

The J gene is TRBJ2-7, the V gene TRBV20-1, with a weak D call TRBD2 (6 bases). Trimming cost V 4 bases and J 2 bases, with 12 bases left between them. The CDR3 totals 13 residues. CDR1 is DFQATT and CDR2 is SNEGSKA in the germline V gene (reference sequence). The DNA for the CDR3 is TGCAGTGCTATTCTAGCGTTCACCTACGAGCAGTACTTC. Its protein product is CSAILAFTYEQYF.

The chain carries TRBV7-9 and TRBJ2-1; the D gene is possibly TRBD1 (6 bases). Per the germline V gene, CDR1 is SEHNR and CDR2 is FQNEAQ (reference sequence). The V end lost 11 bases, the J end lost 1 base, and 12 bases lay between the germline ends. The CDR3 has 13 amino acids. This CDR3 is CAGRTDSYNEQFF. The CDR3 nucleotides are TGTGCCGGACGGACAGATTCCTACAATGAGCAGTTCTTC.

The chain couples TRBV15 to TRBJ2-3; D is perhaps TRBD1 (6 bases). Germline-derived CDR1 and CDR2 are LNHNV and YYDKDF (reference sequence). This CDR3 has 15 residues. Trimming left V 4 bases short and J 0 bases short, with 11 bases between. The CDR3 DNA reads TGTGCCACCAGCATTGGGACACCTAGCACAGATACGCAGTATTTT. It codes for CATSIGTPSTDTQYF.

This clonotype has only one observation. The rearrangement links TRBV3-1 to TRBJ2-7; 8 bases align to TRBD1. Germline loops: CDR1 LGHDT, CDR2 YNNKEL (reference sequence). Trimming took 5 bases from V and 7 from J; bases not matched to a gene: 4. The CDR3 sequence is 12 residues long. In DNA form, the CDR3 reads TGTGCCAGCAGCAACAGGGGGTGGGAGCAGTACTTC. Protein product: CASSNRGWEQYF.

The rearrangement joins TRBV2 to TRBJ2-3; D uncertain. This CDR3 has 18 residues. Germline lookup yields CDR1 SNHLY and CDR2 FYNNEI. The ends were cut back, 2 bases at V and 0 bases at J, with 18 bases in the middle. CDR3 DNA sequence: TGTGCCAGCAGTGAATACGCTACCCGACAAACTAGCACAGATACGCAGTATTTT. Residues: CASSEYATRQTSTDTQYF.

This clonotype was seen a few times. The chain combines TRBV6-6 with TRBJ1-5, with a tentative D call TRBD1 (6 bases). Trimming took off 4 bases at V and 5 bases at J, with 9 bases between the two ends. The CDR3 consists of 13 residues. The germline V gene encodes CDR1 MNHNY and CDR2 SVGAGI (reference sequence). The CDR3 sequence: CASSLAGDQPQHF. The CDR3 DNA reads TGTGCCAGCAGTTTGGCAGGGGATCAGCCCCAGCATTTT.

J is TRBJ1-3 and V is TRBV3-1; 8 bases fit TRBD1. There are 14 residues in the CDR3. Per germline, CDR1 LGHDT and CDR2 YNNKEL (reference sequence). V lost 5 bases, J lost 4 bases, and 4 bases stayed unmatched. The CDR3 here is CASSSRGLGNTIYF. Here the CDR3 DNA reads TGTGCCAGCAGCTCCAGGGGGCTGGGAAACACCATATATTTT.

V gene TRBV2 combines with J gene TRBJ1-2, with TRBD1 matching over 8 bases. This CDR3 region has 14 residues. Trimming cost V 5 bases and J 1 base; bases outside gene matches: 3. Germline V gene sequence: CDR1 SNHLY, CDR2 FYNNEI. DNA of the CDR3: TGTGCCAGCAGTATGGGACAGGTTAACTATGGCTACACCTTC. Residues: CASSMGQVNYGYTF.

The genes are TRBV29-1 and TRBJ2-1; D is unresolved. Per the germline V gene, CDR1 is SQVTM and CDR2 is ANQGSEA. Trimming pared 6 bases from V and 6 bases from J, leaving 18 bases between. This CDR3 is 14 amino acids long. The CDR3 here is CSVLRGLGSNEQFF. CDR3 nucleotide sequence: TGCAGCGTCCTCAGAGGCTTGGGTAGCAATGAGCAGTTCTTC.